These T cell receptor beta chains were read from a single sample in a study of blood T cell repertoires in COVID-19. Assay: immunoSEQ multiplex PCR; the TCRdb copy retains only in-frame clones and omits some. The sample gives around 250,000 clones, about nine tenths of which show up once; 2.2% is in the top ten. What was sequenced was peripheral blood. Receptors originate from a man aged 25-45 years who had recovered from COVID-19. CDR3s include the opening cysteine and the closing phenylalanine or tryptophan. The order of the fields is CDR3 protein, D gene, V gene, clone size. D genes are given only for firm matches. Only some rows state a clone size, as once, few, many or a class for expanded clones.

CDR3 protein: CASSPQSKDTEAFF
D gene: -
V gene: TRBV3-1/TRBV3-2
clone size: -

CDR3 protein: CASSRGDRGGGEKLFF
D gene: TRBD1
V gene: TRBV5-8
clone size: -

CDR3 protein: CASRGDYNSPLHF
D gene: -
V gene: TRBV3-1/TRBV3-2
clone size: -

CDR3 protein: CASSRGGQYYEQYF
D gene: -
V gene: TRBV5-6
clone size: -

CDR3 protein: CASSYSGGLSYEQYF
D gene: TRBD2
V gene: TRBV11-2
clone size: -

CDR3 protein: CASTGIWRGYNEQFF
D gene: -
V gene: TRBV6-5
clone size: -

CDR3 protein: CASQTTGGNSPLHF
D gene: TRBD1
V gene: TRBV19
clone size: -

CDR3 protein: CSVRGGSDNEKLFF
D gene: -
V gene: TRBV29-1
clone size: many

CDR3 protein: CASSPRTALNTEAFF
D gene: -
V gene: TRBV18
clone size: -

CDR3 protein: CASSDLGIRDTEAFF
D gene: -
V gene: TRBV7-2
clone size: -

CDR3 protein: CASSQGYGTVIYEQYF
D gene: TRBD1
V gene: TRBV3-1/TRBV3-2
clone size: -

CDR3 protein: CASSQTGGEDYGYTF
D gene: TRBD1
V gene: TRBV4-1
clone size: once

CDR3 protein: CAISDTGIDEQYF
D gene: -
V gene: TRBV10-3
clone size: -

CDR3 protein: CASRQTHGQETQYF
D gene: -
V gene: TRBV25-1
clone size: -

CDR3 protein: CASSPGTEANEKLFF
D gene: TRBD1
V gene: TRBV7-6
clone size: -

CDR3 protein: CASSLGGGARVDTQYF
D gene: -
V gene: TRBV7-7
clone size: -

CDR3 protein: CASSLDRNEAFF
D gene: -
V gene: TRBV11-2
clone size: -

CDR3 protein: CASSPGQGSSSPLHF
D gene: TRBD1
V gene: TRBV5-1
clone size: -

CDR3 protein: CASGGFVNTEAFF
D gene: -
V gene: TRBV2
clone size: once

CDR3 protein: CAGRTGVTGELFF
D gene: TRBD1
V gene: TRBV6-5
clone size: -

CDR3 protein: CASSRQGGNEKLFF
D gene: TRBD1
V gene: TRBV18
clone size: -

CDR3 protein: CASSSTTGGGFGYTF
D gene: TRBD1
V gene: TRBV5-1
clone size: few

CDR3 protein: CASSYAWTQVETQYF
D gene: -
V gene: TRBV6-5
clone size: -

CDR3 protein: CASSQLLATDTQYF
D gene: TRBD2
V gene: TRBV3-1/TRBV3-2
clone size: -

CDR3 protein: CASSLVGLASGELFF
D gene: -
V gene: TRBV5-1
clone size: -

CDR3 protein: CASSSYSSPTDWSTQYF
D gene: -
V gene: TRBV27
clone size: -

CDR3 protein: CASSLDTDGISGNTIYF
D gene: -
V gene: TRBV11-2
clone size: -

CDR3 protein: CASSRDRGPEQYF
D gene: TRBD1
V gene: TRBV5-1
clone size: -

CDR3 protein: CATNSGGTPGKLFF
D gene: -
V gene: TRBV15
clone size: -

CDR3 protein: CASSTQLARGETQYF
D gene: TRBD2
V gene: TRBV19
clone size: -

CDR3 protein: CASSRWTGHTQYF
D gene: TRBD1
V gene: TRBV5-6
clone size: -

CDR3 protein: CASSAKYRGSSPLHF
D gene: TRBD1
V gene: TRBV7-9
clone size: once

CDR3 protein: CASSLEGSSAFF
D gene: -
V gene: TRBV5-1
clone size: once

CDR3 protein: CASSFTGPQHF
D gene: -
V gene: TRBV11-2
clone size: once

CDR3 protein: CASSFRTGWYEQYF
D gene: TRBD1
V gene: TRBV7-9
clone size: -

CDR3 protein: CASNPTVGGENGYTF
D gene: -
V gene: TRBV5-1
clone size: -

CDR3 protein: CASQEGALYNEQFF
D gene: TRBD1
V gene: TRBV14
clone size: -

CDR3 protein: CASSLVAGMNTEAFF
D gene: -
V gene: TRBV5-1
clone size: -

CDR3 protein: CATSDFQDRGRIIYEQYF
D gene: TRBD1
V gene: TRBV24-1
clone size: -

CDR3 protein: CASSEWQRDFNQPQHF
D gene: -
V gene: TRBV2
clone size: -

CDR3 protein: CASSVGYADGEFF
D gene: -
V gene: TRBV9
clone size: -

CDR3 protein: CASSLASGQETQYF
D gene: -
V gene: TRBV5-5
clone size: -

CDR3 protein: CASRTGTGSDTQYF
D gene: TRBD1
V gene: TRBV6-4
clone size: -

CDR3 protein: CASSGGTVWAYNEQFF
D gene: -
V gene: TRBV19
clone size: -

CDR3 protein: CASSYAGNNEQFF
D gene: -
V gene: TRBV6-2/TRBV6-3
clone size: few

CDR3 protein: CASSPMAGINQPQHF
D gene: -
V gene: TRBV3-1/TRBV3-2
clone size: -